These 5 T cell receptor beta chains share one sample of origin, sequenced in a study of regulatory and conventional T cells in RAG deficiency. Only in-frame clones appear in the TCRdb table, and some are missing; sequencing was by immunoSEQ multiplex PCR. The sample consists of 9,500 to 15,000 clones, roughly 94% of them appearing once. Blood CD4+ CD25-high CD127-low regulatory T cells supplied the genomic DNA template. These data are also associated with another study on regulatory T cells. That source adds: Primers: 52 TRBV forward and 13 TRBJ reverse.

The material sequenced was CD127- CD25+ CD4+ Tregs sorted from blood. The receptors were gathered from a human donor in good health.

The chain employs TRBV9 and TRBJ1-2; tentative D call: TRBD1 (6 bases). Germline values: CDR1 SGDLS, CDR2 YYNGEE. V lost 3 bases and J 2 bases, leaving 14 bases between the germline ends. The CDR3 totals 15 residues. CDR3 nucleotide sequence: TGTGCCAGCAGCGCCAACAGGGTAGGGAACTATGGCTACACCTTC. Protein sequence: CASSANRVGNYGYTF.

V is TRBV9 and J is TRBJ1-6; D is unresolved. The V end lost 3 bases, the J end lost 1 base, and 5 bases lay between the germline ends. Germline CDR1 is SGDLS and CDR2 is YYNGEE. The CDR3 totals 14 residues. The CDR3 DNA reads as TGTGCCAGCAGCGCCGGTTCCTATAATTCACCCCTCCACTTT. Translated: CASSAGSYNSPLHF.

The chain combines TRBV7-3 with TRBJ2-2, with TRBD1 matching 7 bases. Unmatched junction bases numbered 4, after V lost 3 bases and J lost 0 bases. Germline V CDR1 and CDR2: SGHTA, FQGTGA. The CDR3 is 16 amino acids. CDR3 sequence reads: CASSLTGWPNTGELFF. The CDR3 coding sequence is TGTGCCAGCAGCTTGACAGGGTGGCCGAACACCGGGGAGCTGTTTTTT. Complete variable domain (other parts from reference TRBV7-3 and TRBJ2-2): GAGVSQTPSNKVTEKGKYVELRCDPISGHTALYWYRQSLGQGPEFLIYFQGTGAADDSGLPNDRFFAVRPEGSVSTLKIQRTERGDSAVYLCASSLTGWPNTGELFFGEGSRLTVL.

The chain uses TRBV5-1 and TRBJ2-3; no definite D call. In germline, CDR1 is SGHRS, CDR2 YFSETQ. The CDR3 has 12 amino acids. Trimming took off 4 bases at V and 1 base at J, with 4 bases between the two ends. The CDR3 sequence: CASSRGTDTQYF. The CDR3 DNA reads TGCGCCAGCAGCCGTGGCACAGATACGCAGTATTTT.

The rearrangement uses TRBV7-3 and TRBJ1-1; possible D gene TRBD1, 5 bases. This CDR3 region has 13 residues. Per germline, CDR1 SGHTA and CDR2 FQGTGA. Trimming took 5 bases from V and 6 from J, leaving 13 bases between them. The CDR3 spells CASSPTGGAEAFF. For the CDR3, the DNA is TGTGCCAGCAGCCCAACAGGAGGGGCTGAAGCTTTCTTT.